This T cell receptor beta chain is drawn from a study of radiation and T cells in renal cell carcinoma. The method was immunoSEQ multiplex PCR; TCRdb's version includes in-frame clones alone and lacks a portion of them. The sample contains 100,000 to 150,000 clones, approximately 75% of which appear only once. Noted time point: blood 2 weeks post-SBRT. Described treatment: 15 Gy SBRT to primary tumor, nephrectomy 4 weeks later. Serial blood draws occurred at baseline and 2 and 4 weeks post-SBRT. The patient's renal cell carcinoma had clear cell pathology. The CDR3 has 14 amino acids. V was trimmed by 0 bases and J by 6 bases, leaving 10 bases between them. Germline V gene data show CDR1 as SGHRS and CDR2 as YFSETQ.

The V call is TRBV5-1, the J call TRBJ2-1; the D is unclear. This sequence originates from a woman in her fifties or sixties with renal cell carcinoma. The sequenced sample was blood, obtained from a patient whose treatment included radiotherapy and nephrectomy. CDR3: CASSLGTVGNEQFF. The CDR3 DNA follows: TGCGCCAGCAGCTTGGGAACCGTGGGCAATGAGCAGTTCTTC.